The next 14 T cell receptor beta chains were all read from a single sample in a study of blood T cell repertoires in COVID-19. Profiling relied on immunoSEQ multiplex PCR, and the TCRdb table lists in-frame clones only, not all of them. Among 25,000 to 35,000 clones listed, 85% to 90% were seen once. The sequencing input was peripheral blood. The origin of the receptors is a human donor in a cohort sampled during active COVID-19.

V gene TRBV2 combines with J gene TRBJ2-1; 8 bases are a match to TRBD1. V lost 5 bases, J lost 15 bases, and 18 bases stayed unmatched. The CDR3 is made up of 15 amino acids. The germline V gene has CDR1 SNHLY and CDR2 FYNNEI. Here the CDR3 DNA reads TGTGCCAGCAGTCTCAACCGGGACAGGATCCCTCCAGGGTTCTTC. Translating gives CASSLNRDRIPPGFF. Filled out from reference TRBV2 and TRBJ2-1, the complete variable domain reads EPEVTQTPSHQVTQMGQEVILRCVPISNHLYFYWYRQILGQKVEFLVSFYNNEISEKSEIFDDQFSVERPDGSNFTLKIRSTKLEDSAMYFCASSLNRDRIPPGFFGPGTRLTVL.

Concerning this clone: Germline is not matched at one junction end, which may reflect a read error. This chain connects TRBV15 to TRBJ2-2; tentatively, D is TRBD1 (7 bases). The CDR3 is 17 amino acids. The germline V gene encodes CDR1 LNHNV and CDR2 YYDKDF (reference sequence). The CDR3 DNA reads as TGTGCCACCAGCAGAGATGCGGGGCGGGACAGTTACCGGGGAGCTGTTTTT. It specifies CATSRDAGRDSYRGAVF.

The chain links TRBV19 to TRBJ2-7; 8 positions agree with TRBD2. The CDR3 sequence is 16 residues long. Trimming removed 4 bases from V and 5 bases from J; junction bases left unmatched: 13. Germline V gene lookup returns CDR1 LNHDA and CDR2 SQIVND (reference sequence). Here the CDR3 DNA reads TGTGCCAGTAGTAACCGTCGGGAGGGGGAACGCCACGAGCAGTACTTC. Residues: CASSNRREGERHEQYF.

The chain combines TRBV11-2 with TRBJ1-3; D perhaps matches TRBD1 (5 bases). CDR1 is SGHAT, CDR2 FQNNGV, per germline. The CDR3 is 15 residues long. V lost 2 bases and J lost 2, with 10 bases in between. The CDR3 nucleotides are TGTGCCAGCAGCTTACTTCGGACAACTGGAAACACCATATATTTT. Translated: CASSLLRTTGNTIYF.

The V gene is TRBV6-5, the J gene TRBJ1-2; D is undetermined. V was cut by 0 bases and J by 3 bases, with 11 bases left in between. CDR1 and CDR2 from the germline V gene are MNHEY and SVGAGI. The CDR3 length is 15 residues. The CDR3 region has the DNA TGTGCCAGCAGTTACTCACGAGGGAGCGACTATGGCTACACCTTC. Translating gives CASSYSRGSDYGYTF.

The chain links TRBV3-1 (or the pseudogene TRBV3-2) to TRBJ1-1; 7 bases match TRBD1. Per the germline V gene, CDR1 is LGHDT and CDR2 is YNNKEL (reference sequence). The CDR3 is 16 residues long. J gave up 6 bases and V 4 bases, and 14 bases lay outside the gene matches. CDR3 bases: TGTGCCAGCAGCCGCCGACAGGGCGTGAAGTCAGCTGAAGCTTTCTTT. Protein product: CASSRRQGVKSAEAFF.

The chain employs TRBV5-1 and TRBJ1-4, with 7 positions matching TRBD1. Germline V CDR1 and CDR2: SGHRS, YFSETQ. The CDR3 spans 16 residues. Unmatched junction bases numbered 5, after V lost 0 bases and J lost 3 bases. CDR3 in amino acids: CASSLGPGQSNEKLFF. The CDR3 region has the DNA TGCGCCAGCAGCTTGGGGCCGGGACAGTCTAATGAAAAACTGTTTTTT.

In DNA form, the CDR3 reads TGCGCCAGCAGCCAGTCGTTGGCCCAGAATAATTCACCCCTCCACTTT. Translated: CASSQSLAQNNSPLHF. This chain connects TRBV4-1 to TRBJ1-6; D is unresolved. Looked up from germline, CDR1 is MGHRA and CDR2 is YSYEKL. V lost 3 bases to trimming and J lost 5 bases, with 14 bases between them. This CDR3 comprises 16 residues.

The gene calls are TRBV6-5 and TRBJ2-5; D possibly corresponds to TRBD1 (6 bases). Germline V lookup: CDR1 MNHEY, CDR2 SVGAGI. The CDR3 loop spans 13 amino acids. V was shortened by 6 bases and J by 3 bases, with 11 bases between the two germline ends. The CDR3 loop reads CASRLQGEETQYF. The CDR3 region has the DNA TGTGCCAGCAGATTACAGGGAGAAGAGACCCAGTACTTC.

V gene TRBV9 combines with J gene TRBJ2-7; tentatively, D is TRBD2 (6 bases). Germline CDR1 reads SGDLS; CDR2 reads YYNGEE. The CDR3 has 15 residues. The V end was cut by 3 bases, the J end by 0 bases, with 13 bases between. The CDR3 DNA sequence: TGTGCCAGCAGCGCCCTCGGGGGAGGCTCCTACGAGCAGTACTTC. The encoded protein is CASSALGGGSYEQYF.

This sequence joins TRBV2 and TRBJ2-7; 9 bases are shared with TRBD1. Per the germline V gene, CDR1 is SNHLY and CDR2 is FYNNEI. CDR3 size: 14 residues. Germline trimming cut 5 bases from V and 3 bases from J; bases unmatched to any gene: 5. The CDR3 region is CASSMTGGNYEQYF. The DNA of the CDR3 is TGTGCCAGCAGTATGACAGGGGGGAACTACGAGCAGTACTTC.

Notes on this clone: This clone may be a read error of a much larger clone one base away. Other DNA sequences from this sample encode an identical CDR3 as well. V gene TRBV10-3 combines with J gene TRBJ1-5; D may be TRBD1 (6 bases). This CDR3 has 14 residues. Germline CDR1 and CDR2: ENHRY and SYGVKD. The V gene lost 3 bases and the J gene lost 1 base, with 7 bases spanning the gap. CDR3 coding DNA: TGTGCCATCAGTGATAGGGGGAGCAATCAGCCCCAGCATTTT. This sequence encodes CAISDRGSNQPQHF.

The rearrangement uses TRBV6-5 and TRBJ1-6, with D tentatively TRBD1 (6 bases). Per germline, CDR1 MNHEY and CDR2 SVGAGI. Trimming stripped 2 bases from V and 11 bases from J, with 10 bases between. The CDR3 runs to 13 residues. This CDR3 is CASSYRGGPPLHF. The CDR3 DNA follows: TGTGCCAGCAGTTACAGAGGGGGTCCACCCCTCCACTTT.

The V call is TRBV9, the J call TRBJ2-5; perhaps TRBD2 as D (7 bases). V dropped 0 bases and J dropped 5 bases, with 11 bases sitting between them. CDR1 and CDR2 (germline): SGDLS, YYNGEE. The CDR3 has 14 amino acids. In DNA, the CDR3 is TGTGCCAGCAGCGTAGACGGGGGGCTTGAGACCCAGTACTTC. Its translation: CASSVDGGLETQYF.